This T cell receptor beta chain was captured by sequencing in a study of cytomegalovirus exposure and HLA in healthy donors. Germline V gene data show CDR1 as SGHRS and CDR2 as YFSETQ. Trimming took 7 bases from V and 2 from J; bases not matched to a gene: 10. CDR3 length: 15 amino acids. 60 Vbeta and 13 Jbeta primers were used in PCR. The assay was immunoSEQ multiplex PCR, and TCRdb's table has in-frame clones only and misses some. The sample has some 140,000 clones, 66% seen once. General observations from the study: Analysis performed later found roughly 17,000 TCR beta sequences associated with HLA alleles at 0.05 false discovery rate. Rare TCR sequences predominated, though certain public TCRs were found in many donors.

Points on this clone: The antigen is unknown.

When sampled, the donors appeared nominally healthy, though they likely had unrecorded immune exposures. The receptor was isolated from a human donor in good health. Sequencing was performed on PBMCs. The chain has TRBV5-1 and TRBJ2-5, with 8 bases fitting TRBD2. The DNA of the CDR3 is TGCGCCAGCGGGCCGGGACTAGGGATTCAAGAGACCCAGTACTTC. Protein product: CASGPGLGIQETQYF.